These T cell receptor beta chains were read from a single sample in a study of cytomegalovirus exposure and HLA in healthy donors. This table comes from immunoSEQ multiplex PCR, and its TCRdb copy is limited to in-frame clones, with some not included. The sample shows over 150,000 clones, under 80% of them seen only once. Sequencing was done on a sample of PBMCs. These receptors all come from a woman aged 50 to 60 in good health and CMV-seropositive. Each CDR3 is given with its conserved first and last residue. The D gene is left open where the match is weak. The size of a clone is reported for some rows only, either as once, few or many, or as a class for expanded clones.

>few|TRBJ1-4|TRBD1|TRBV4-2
TGTGCCAGCCAAACCGGGACAGGGGATGAAAAACTGTTTTTT
CASQTGTGDEKLFF
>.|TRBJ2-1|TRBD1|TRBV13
TGTGCCAGCAGCTTTGGGGACAGAGCGGATGAGCAGTTCTTC
CASSFGDRADEQFF
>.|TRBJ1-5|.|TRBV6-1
TGTGCCAGCAGTGTCGACAGGAGTTGTTGTCATCAGCCCCAGCATTTT
CASSVDRSCCHQPQHF
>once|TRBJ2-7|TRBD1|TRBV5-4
TGTGCCAGCAGCCTGGGGACAGGGACCGAGCAGTACTTC
CASSLGTGTEQYF
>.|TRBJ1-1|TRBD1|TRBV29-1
TGCAGCGGAGGACAGGGCGCTGAAGCTTTCTTT
CSGGQGAEAFF
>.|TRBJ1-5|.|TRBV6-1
TGTGCCAGCTCCGGGACAATGTTCAATCAGCCCCAGCATTTT
CASSGTMFNQPQHF
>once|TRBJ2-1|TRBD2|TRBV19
TGTGCCAGTAGTGGGGGGGTGGCGGGGGGTTCCTACAATGAGCAGTTCTTC
CASSGGVAGGSYNEQFF
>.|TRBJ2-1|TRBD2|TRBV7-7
TGTGCCAGCAGCTTAGCGGCTAGCGGCTACAATGAGCAGTTCTTC
CASSLAASGYNEQFF
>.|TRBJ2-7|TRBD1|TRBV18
TGTGCCAGCTCACCACCACAATTGGACAGGGACTACGAGCAGTACTTC
CASSPPQLDRDYEQYF
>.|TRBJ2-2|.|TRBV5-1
TGCGCCAGCAGCTTCCACGGAGGGGAAGGAACCGGGGAGCTGTTTTTT
CASSFHGGEGTGELFF
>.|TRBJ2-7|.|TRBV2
TGTGCCAGCAGTGTGGGGGGGCGCGAGCAGTACTTC
CASSVGGREQYF
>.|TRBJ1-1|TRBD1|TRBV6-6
TGTGCCAGCAGATCCAGGGGGATCATGAACACTGAAGCTTTCTTT
CASRSRGIMNTEAFF
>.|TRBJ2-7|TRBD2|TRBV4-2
TGTGCCAGCAGCCAAAAAAGAAGGGCGGCTAGCGGGCACTACGAGCAGTACTTC
CASSQKRRAASGHYEQYF
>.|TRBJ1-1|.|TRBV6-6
TGTGCCCACGCGACACAGAACACTGAAGCTTTCTTT
CAHATQNTEAFF
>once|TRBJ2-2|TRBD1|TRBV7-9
TGTGCCGGCCTTTTGGGACAGGGAGTCGCCGGGGAGCTGTTTTTT
CAGLLGQGVAGELFF
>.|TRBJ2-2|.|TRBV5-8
TGTGCCAGCAGCCGGGGGGCTAGCCGGGTTGCCGGGGAGCTGTTTTTT
CASSRGASRVAGELFF
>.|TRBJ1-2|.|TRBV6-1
TGTGCCAGCAGTGAACCTTCTTGGGCCTCTAACTATGGCTACACCTTC
CASSEPSWASNYGYTF
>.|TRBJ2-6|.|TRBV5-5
TGTGCCAGCAGCTTGGGACACGCCGGGGCCAACGTCCTGACTTTC
CASSLGHAGANVLTF
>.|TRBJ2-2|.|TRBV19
TGTGCCACCCGTCGCGGACAGTCCAACACCGGGGAGCTGTTTTTT
CATRRGQSNTGELFF
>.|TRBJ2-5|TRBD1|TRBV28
TGTGCCAGCAGTGGGACAGGGGCTGGCCAAGAGACCCAGTACTTC
CASSGTGAGQETQYF
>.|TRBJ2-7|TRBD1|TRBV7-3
TGTGCCAGCAGCTTAGAGCCGGGACAGGGTTTCTACGAGCAGTACTTC
CASSLEPGQGFYEQYF
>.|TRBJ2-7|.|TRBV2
TGTGCCAGCAGCGAACTAGCTAGGGAGCAGTACTTC
CASSELAREQYF
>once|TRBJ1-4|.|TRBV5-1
TGCGCCAGCAGCCCCGACGGGAGCAGGGTGAATGAAAAACTGTTTTTT
CASSPDGSRVNEKLFF
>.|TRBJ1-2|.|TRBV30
TGTGCCTGGCCTTCAGGTGAGGGCTGGGTTAGGTCGTACTATGGCTACACCTTC
CAWPSGEGWVRSYYGYTF